Included here is one T cell receptor (beta chain) sequence, with context. Its matching antigen is unknown. This sample was taken from a study of OX40 agonist ivuxolimab in advanced cancers. Study-wide findings and caveats: With doses of 0.1-3.0 mg/kg, partial responders showed among the lowest clonal expansion.

Germline V gene sequence: CDR1 SGHTA, CDR2 FQGTGA. With V trimmed by 2 bases and J by 2 bases, 3 bases remained unmatched. CDR3 size: 15 residues. Here immunoSEQ multiplex PCR was the method, and the copy in TCRdb shows in-frame clones only, minus some. The top ten hold around 1.6% of the sample, which has about 47,000 clones, under 90% seen once. The sequencing here drew on CD4+ or CD8+ T cells sorted from blood, taken in a trial of the OX40 agonist ivuxolimab. The TCR was taken from an adult with an advanced solid tumor such as melanoma, head and neck, liver or kidney cancer. The rearrangement links TRBV7-3 to TRBJ2-1; 7 bases fit TRBD2. The DNA for the CDR3 is TGTGCCAGCAGCTTAGTGGGAGGGACCTACAATGAGCAGTTCTTC. It translates to CASSLVGGTYNEQFF.